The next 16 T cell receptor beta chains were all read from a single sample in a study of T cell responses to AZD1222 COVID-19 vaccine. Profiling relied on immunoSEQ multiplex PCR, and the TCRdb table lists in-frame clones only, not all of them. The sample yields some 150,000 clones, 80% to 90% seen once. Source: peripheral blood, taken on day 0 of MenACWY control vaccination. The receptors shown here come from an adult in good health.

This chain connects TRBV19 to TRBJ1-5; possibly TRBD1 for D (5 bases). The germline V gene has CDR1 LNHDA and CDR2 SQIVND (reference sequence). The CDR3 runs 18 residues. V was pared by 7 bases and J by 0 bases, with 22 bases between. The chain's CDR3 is CASTTRTPGPASNQPQHF. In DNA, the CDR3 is TGTGCCAGTACCACCCGGACACCAGGCCCCGCTAGCAATCAGCCCCAGCATTTT.

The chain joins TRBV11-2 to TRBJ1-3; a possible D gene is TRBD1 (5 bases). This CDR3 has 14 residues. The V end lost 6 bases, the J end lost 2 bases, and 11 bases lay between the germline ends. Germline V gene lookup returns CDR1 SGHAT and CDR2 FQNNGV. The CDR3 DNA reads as TGTGCCAGCAGTAGGCCCAGGGCTGGAAACACCATATATTTT. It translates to CASSRPRAGNTIYF.

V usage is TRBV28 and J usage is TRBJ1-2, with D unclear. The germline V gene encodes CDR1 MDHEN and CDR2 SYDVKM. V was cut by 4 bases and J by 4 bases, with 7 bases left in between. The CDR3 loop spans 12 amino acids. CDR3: CASSSDIYGYTF. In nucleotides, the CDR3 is TGTGCCAGCAGTTCCGACATCTATGGCTACACCTTC.

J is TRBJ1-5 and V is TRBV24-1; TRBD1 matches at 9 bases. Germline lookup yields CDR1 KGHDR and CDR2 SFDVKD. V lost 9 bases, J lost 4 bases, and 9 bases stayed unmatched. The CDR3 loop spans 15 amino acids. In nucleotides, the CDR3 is TGTGCCACCTCCGGGACAGGGTCATTTAATCAGCCCCAGCATTTT. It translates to CATSGTGSFNQPQHF.

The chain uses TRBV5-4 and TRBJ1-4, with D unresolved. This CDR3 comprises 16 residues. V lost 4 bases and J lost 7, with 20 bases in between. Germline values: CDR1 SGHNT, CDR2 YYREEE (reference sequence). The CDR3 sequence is CASSVPTTGQVEKLFF. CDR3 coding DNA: TGTGCCAGCAGCGTACCCACGACGGGTCAGGTTGAAAAACTGTTTTTT.

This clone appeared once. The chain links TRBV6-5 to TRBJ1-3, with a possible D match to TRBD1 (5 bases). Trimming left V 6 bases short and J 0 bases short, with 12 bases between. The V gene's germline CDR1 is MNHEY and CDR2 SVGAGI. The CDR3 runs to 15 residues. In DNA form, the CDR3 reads TGTGCCAGCAGCTTAGACAGTGCCTCTGGAAACACCATATATTTT. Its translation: CASSLDSASGNTIYF.

The CDR3 DNA sequence: TGTGCCAGCAGCCAGGACAGCTATGGCTACACCTTC. Translation gives CASSQDSYGYTF. V gene TRBV5-4 combines with J gene TRBJ1-2; the D gene is possibly TRBD1 (6 bases). Trimming took 4 bases from V and 4 from J, leaving 8 bases between them. This CDR3 region has 12 residues. Germline lookup yields CDR1 SGHNT and CDR2 YYREEE (reference sequence).

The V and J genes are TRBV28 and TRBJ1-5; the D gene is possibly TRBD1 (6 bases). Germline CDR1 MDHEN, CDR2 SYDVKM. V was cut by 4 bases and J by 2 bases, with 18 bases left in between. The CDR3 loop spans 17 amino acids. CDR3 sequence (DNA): TGTGCCAGCAGTTCCCCGGGTAGGGGGGTCGGCAATCAGCCCCAGCATTTT. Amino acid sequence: CASSSPGRGVGNQPQHF. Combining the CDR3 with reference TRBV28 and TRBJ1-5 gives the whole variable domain DVKVTQSSRYLVKRTGEKVFLECVQDMDHENMFWYRQDPGLGLRLIYFSYDVKMKEKGDIPEGYSVSREKKERFSLILESASTNQTSMYLCASSSPGRGVGNQPQHFGDGTRLSIL.

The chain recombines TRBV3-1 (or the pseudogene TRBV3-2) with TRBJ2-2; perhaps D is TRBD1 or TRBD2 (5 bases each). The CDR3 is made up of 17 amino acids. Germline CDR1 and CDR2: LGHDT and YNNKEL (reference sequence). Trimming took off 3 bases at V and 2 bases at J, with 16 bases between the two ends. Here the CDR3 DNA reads TGTGCCAGCAGCCACCGGCCTCCGGGACCTAACACCGGGGAGCTGTTTTTT. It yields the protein CASSHRPPGPNTGELFF.

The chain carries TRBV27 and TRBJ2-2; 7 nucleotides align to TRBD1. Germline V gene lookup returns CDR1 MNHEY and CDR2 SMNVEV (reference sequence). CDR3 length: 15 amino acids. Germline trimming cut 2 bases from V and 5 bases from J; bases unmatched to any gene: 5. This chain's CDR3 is CASSLVQGLTGELFF. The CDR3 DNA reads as TGTGCCAGCAGTTTAGTACAGGGGTTGACCGGGGAGCTGTTTTTT.

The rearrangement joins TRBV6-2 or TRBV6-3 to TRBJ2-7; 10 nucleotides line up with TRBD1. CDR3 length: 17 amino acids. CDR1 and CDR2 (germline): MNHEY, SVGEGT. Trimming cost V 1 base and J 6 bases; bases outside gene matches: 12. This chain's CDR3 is CASSYYPDRGKNREQYF. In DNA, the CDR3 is TGTGCCAGCAGTTACTATCCGGACAGGGGGAAGAATCGCGAGCAGTACTTC.

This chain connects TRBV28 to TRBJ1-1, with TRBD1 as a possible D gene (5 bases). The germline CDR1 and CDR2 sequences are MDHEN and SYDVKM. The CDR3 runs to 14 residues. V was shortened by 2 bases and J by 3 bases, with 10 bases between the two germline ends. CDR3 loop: CASSLPGQYTEAFF. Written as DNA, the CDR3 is TGTGCCAGCAGTTTACCCGGACAATACACTGAAGCTTTCTTT.

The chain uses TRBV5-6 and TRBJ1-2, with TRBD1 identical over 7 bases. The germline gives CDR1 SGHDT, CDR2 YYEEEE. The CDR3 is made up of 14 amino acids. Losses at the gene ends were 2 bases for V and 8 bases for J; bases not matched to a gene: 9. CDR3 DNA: TGTGCCAGCAGCTTTAGGACAGGACGAGGAGGCTACACCTTC. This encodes CASSFRTGRGGYTF.

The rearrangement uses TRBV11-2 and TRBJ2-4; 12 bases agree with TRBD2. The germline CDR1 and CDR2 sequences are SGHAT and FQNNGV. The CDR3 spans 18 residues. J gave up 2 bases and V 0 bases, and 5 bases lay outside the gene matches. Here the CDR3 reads CASSLEVGLAGPKNIQYF. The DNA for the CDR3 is TGTGCCAGCAGCTTAGAGGTGGGACTAGCGGGCCCCAAAAACATTCAGTACTTC.

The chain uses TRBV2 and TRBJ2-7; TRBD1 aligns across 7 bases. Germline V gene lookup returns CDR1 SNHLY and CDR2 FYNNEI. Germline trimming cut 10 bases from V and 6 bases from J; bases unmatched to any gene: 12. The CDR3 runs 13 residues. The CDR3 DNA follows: TGTGCCACCCGGGACAGCCTGCCTTCCGAGCAGTACGTC. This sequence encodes CATRDSLPSEQYV.

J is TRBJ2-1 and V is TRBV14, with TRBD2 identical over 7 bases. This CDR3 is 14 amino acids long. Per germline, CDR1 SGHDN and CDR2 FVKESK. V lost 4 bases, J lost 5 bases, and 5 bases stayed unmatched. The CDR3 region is CASSLTSPNNEQFF. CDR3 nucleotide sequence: TGTGCCAGCAGCCTGACTAGCCCTAACAATGAGCAGTTCTTC.